This T cell receptor (beta chain) was sequenced for a study of cytomegalovirus exposure and HLA in healthy donors. General study results and limits: Cytomegalovirus-associated TCR beta chains were listed, numbering some 180. Most TCRs appeared rarely, but some public TCRs recurred in many donors. Several of the most significant clusters were apparently associated with common viral pathogens in a later analysis. The authors reported that TCR beta sequences could predict HLA-A and HLA-B alleles. These predictions were accurate for most subjects in the first cohort.

V was cut by 3 bases and J by 6 bases, with 14 bases left in between. Germline CDR1 is MDHEN and CDR2 is SYDVKM. The length of the CDR3 is 14 residues. Details on this clone: What it binds is not known.

The PCR ran on 60 Vbeta and 13 Jbeta primers. Sequencing used immunoSEQ multiplex PCR; TCRdb keeps in-frame clones, though not all of them. Of about 59,000 clones in the sample, 80% are singletons; the top ten hold around 4.2%. The receptor was derived from a woman in her 40s in good health and CMV-seronegative. This chain connects TRBV28 to TRBJ1-2; the D gene is possibly TRBD1 (6 bases). Sequences were obtained from PBMCs. The CDR3 reads CASSFPRRGDGYTF. In DNA form, the CDR3 reads TGTGCCAGCAGTTTCCCCCGCAGGGGAGATGGCTACACCTTC.